This entry concerns a single T cell receptor (beta chain). The source of the sample is a study of long-term antiretroviral therapy in people with HIV. Samples held about 0.9-10 million cryopreserved PBMC, and DNA extraction followed. Assay version v3.0 of immunoSEQ was used, and it was run at survey level. The method was immunoSEQ multiplex PCR; TCRdb's version includes in-frame clones alone and lacks a portion of them. The sample lists some 20,000 clones; nearly 95% were seen once. CDR3 length: 13 amino acids. Trimming removed 0 bases at V and 3 bases at J, with 5 bases between. Germline assignment: CDR1 SGDLS and CDR2 YYNGEE.

The sequence derives from a woman in her forties or fifties with HIV. Sequencing used unsorted PBMCs, obtained 4.4 years after starting antiretroviral therapy. This chain connects TRBV9 to TRBJ2-3; no clear D. CDR3 sequence: CASSVGWTDTQYF. Written as DNA, the CDR3 is TGTGCCAGCAGCGTAGGCTGGACAGATACGCAGTATTTT.